A single sample is the source of the 5 T cell receptor beta chains below, sequenced in a study of cytomegalovirus exposure and HLA in healthy donors. The PCR ran on 60 Vbeta and 13 Jbeta primers. Assay: immunoSEQ multiplex PCR; the TCRdb copy retains only in-frame clones and omits some. This table has 150,000 to 200,000 clones, approximately 85% appearing once. Sequencing input: PBMCs. These receptors originate from a man aged 18 to 29 in good health and CMV-seronegative.

The chain links TRBV7-2 to TRBJ2-7; maybe TRBD2 (6 bases). The CDR3 consists of 15 residues. Trimming took 3 bases from V and 1 from J, leaving 13 bases between them. Germline V gene lookup returns CDR1 SGHTA and CDR2 FQGNSA. The CDR3 here is CASSLTGSLSYEQYF. The CDR3 region has the DNA TGTGCCAGCAGCTTGACCGGGAGTCTTTCCTACGAGCAGTACTTC.

The sample holds one count of this clone. The J gene is TRBJ2-3, the V gene TRBV27, with 10 positions matching TRBD2. Germline V lookup: CDR1 MNHEY, CDR2 SMNVEV (reference sequence). The CDR3 is 15 residues long. V lost 2 bases and J lost 2; bases outside the gene matches: 1. The CDR3 sequence is CASSLTSGNTDTQYF. Here the CDR3 DNA reads TGTGCCAGCAGTTTAACTAGCGGGAACACAGATACGCAGTATTTT.

Concerning this clone: This CDR3 is also generated by other DNA sequences in the sample. The rearrangement uses TRBV7-8 and TRBJ2-7, with TRBD2 matching 7 bases. Germline loops: CDR1 SGHVS, CDR2 FQNEAQ. The CDR3 has 15 amino acids. After removal of 5 bases from V and 2 bases from J, the junction contained 9 bases not matched to a gene. The CDR3 spells CASSPGGGAAYEQYF. For the CDR3, the DNA is TGTGCCAGCAGCCCGGGGGGAGGGGCCGCCTACGAGCAGTACTTC.

CDR3 region: CASSQQGSSYNEQFF. The CDR3 DNA follows: TGTGCCAGCAGCCAGCAGGGGAGCTCCTACAATGAGCAGTTCTTC. The chain links TRBV6-5 to TRBJ2-1; possibly TRBD1 for D (6 bases). The CDR3 is 15 amino acids. V lost 6 bases and J 0 bases, leaving 12 bases between the germline ends. The germline V gene encodes CDR1 MNHEY and CDR2 SVGAGI.

The chain recombines TRBV7-8 with TRBJ2-2; 10 bases line up with TRBD2. This CDR3 has 17 amino acids. In germline, CDR1 is SGHVS, CDR2 FQNEAQ. Trimming took 1 base from V and 5 from J; bases not matched to a gene: 7. CDR3 in DNA: TGTGCCAGCAGCTTAGTAGCACTAGCGGGGTTTACCGGGGAGCTGTTTTTT. Its translation is CASSLVALAGFTGELFF.